What follows are 5 T cell receptor beta chains derived from one specimen sequenced in a study of blood T cell repertoires in COVID-19. This table comes from immunoSEQ multiplex PCR, and its TCRdb copy is limited to in-frame clones, with some not included. The repertoire has more than 200,000 clones, about nine tenths of them found once; the top ten carry around 1.7%. The sample comprised PBMCs or T cells enriched from blood (not recorded which). The receptors derive from a man aged 35 to 55 who had recovered from COVID-19.

The chain carries TRBV7-2 and TRBJ2-3; TRBD2 agrees at 10 bases. The CDR3 contains 16 residues. J lost 0 bases, V lost 5 bases, and 5 bases had no gene match. Germline loops: CDR1 SGHTA, CDR2 FQGNSA. This chain's CDR3 is CASSHWTSGSTDTQYF. In DNA, the CDR3 is TGTGCCAGCAGCCACTGGACTAGCGGTAGCACAGATACGCAGTATTTT.

V usage is TRBV3-1 (or the pseudogene TRBV3-2) and J usage is TRBJ2-2; D is undetermined. Deletions cut 0 bases from V and 5 bases from J, with 7 bases between. From germline, CDR1 is LGHDT and CDR2 YNNKEL (reference sequence). CDR3 length: 14 amino acids. CDR3 protein: CASSQEHLTGELFF. CDR3 nucleotide sequence: TGTGCCAGCAGCCAAGAACATCTTACCGGGGAGCTGTTTTTT.

The chain joins TRBV29-1 to TRBJ1-1; a possible D gene is TRBD1 (5 bases). V was cut by 8 bases and J by 1 base, with 14 bases left in between. Germline V lookup: CDR1 SQVTM, CDR2 ANQGSEA. The CDR3 is 13 residues long. This CDR3 reads CSTQQDPNTEAFF. The CDR3 nucleotides are TGCAGCACCCAACAGGACCCGAACACTGAAGCTTTCTTT.

The chain joins TRBV4-2 to TRBJ1-1, with TRBD1 identical over 11 bases. CDR3 length equals 15 residues. V was clipped by 2 bases and J by 3 bases; unmatched bases: 2. Germline values: CDR1 LGHNA, CDR2 YNFKEQ. The CDR3 protein is CASSQRDRGDTEAFF. The CDR3 region has the DNA TGTGCCAGCAGCCAACGGGACAGGGGGGACACTGAAGCTTTCTTT.

CDR3 nucleotides: TGTGCCAGCAGCGGAAACTTGTGGGACAGCGGAAACACCATATATTTT. The encoded protein is CASSGNLWDSGNTIYF. The V gene is TRBV5-4, the J gene TRBJ1-3; 7 bases align to TRBD1. The CDR3 covers 16 residues. The germline V gene encodes CDR1 SGHNT and CDR2 YYREEE (reference sequence). V lost 4 bases and J lost 4; bases outside the gene matches: 11.